Below are 18 T cell receptor beta chains sequenced from a single sample in a study of tumor-infiltrating lymphocytes in primary liver carcinoma. DNA and RNA were both co-extracted from 20-30 mg of bulk tissue that had not been sorted. Total RNA amounting to around 450 ng was the source from which TCR beta cDNA was made with a constant-region primer. A slightly modified ARM-PCR protocol with three nested multiplex PCR rounds produced these TCR beta libraries. In the first two PCR rounds, TRBV1-TRBV30 forward primers were paired with a C-beta reverse primer, and each round lasted roughly 9 cycles. TCRdb fed the multiplex PCR reads into MiXCR, producing one record per CDR3 protein. The sample has 95,000 to 100,000 distinct CDR3 sequences; about 70% are singletons. Sequencing was carried out using liver tumor tissue from sampling region 2. Stated subset: tumor region T2, inferior pole. The receptors were sampled from an older woman with primary liver carcinoma and hepatitis B virus infection.

The chain employs TRBV6-2 or TRBV6-3 and TRBJ2-5; 9 bases are a match to TRBD1. The V gene end was trimmed by 7 bases and the J gene end by 5 bases; junction bases not matched to a gene: 29. Germline loops: CDR1 MNHEY, CDR2 SVGEGT. The CDR3 is 21 amino acids. The CDR3 nucleotides are TGTGCCAGCACCCCCGGACAGGGGCGAGGACTAACGGGGTTCGGGAGGGAGACCCAGTACTTC. Protein: CASTPGQGRGLTGFGRETQYF.

This clonotype has at least ten counts. This rearrangement joins TRBV4-1 to TRBJ2-3; either TRBD1 or TRBD2 may fit D (5 bases each). With 4 bases removed from V and 10 bases from J, the gap between germline ends came to 15 bases. Looked up from germline, CDR1 is MGHRA and CDR2 is YSYEKL. The CDR3 runs to 13 residues. The chain's CDR3 is CASSPRDLDSQYF. CDR3 in DNA: TGCGCCAGCAGCCCTAGGGACCTGGACTCGCAGTATTTT.

With regard to this clonotype: At one of its ends the junction is not consistent with the germline gene, which may arise from a read error. The chain employs TRBV5-1 and TRBJ2-7; a weak D match, TRBD2 (6 bases). The germline V gene has CDR1 SGHRS and CDR2 YFSETQ. The CDR3 runs to 15 residues. The CDR3 nucleotides are TGTGCCAGCAGCTTGAATGGGGGGAAGGGCTACGAGCAGTACTTC. This codes for CASSLNGGKGYEQYF.

About this clonotype: Relative to the germline gene, one junction end is altered; a read error may explain this. This rearrangement joins TRBV11-2 to TRBJ2-7; no clear D. This CDR3 has 12 residues. The V gene's germline CDR1 is SGHAT and CDR2 FQNNGV. This CDR3 reads CASSLGSYEQYF. The DNA for the CDR3 is TGTGCCAGCAGTTTAGGTTCCTACGAGCAGTACTTC.

This clonotype was detected ten times or more. The chain recombines TRBV5-6 with TRBJ2-3, with 11 bases that match TRBD1. Germline CDR1 SGHDT, CDR2 YYEEEE. V was clipped by 3 bases and J by 2 bases; unmatched bases: 2. This CDR3 comprises 15 residues. The CDR3 protein is CASSSDRGLTDTQYF. Here the CDR3 DNA reads TGTGCCAGCAGCTCGGACAGGGGGCTCACAGATACGCAGTATTTT.

This clonotype was detected only a few times. This chain uses TRBV5-1 with TRBJ1-4, with D maybe TRBD1 (5 bases). V was shortened by 0 bases and J by 8 bases, with 11 bases between the two germline ends. The CDR3 runs 14 residues. CDR1 and CDR2 (germline): SGHRS, YFSETQ. CDR3 sequence reads: CASSLGGEREKLFF. CDR3 in DNA: TGCGCCAGCAGCTTGGGGGGCGAGAGGGAAAAACTGTTTTTT. The variable domain in full, completed from reference TRBV5-1 and TRBJ1-4, reads KAGVTQTPRYLIKTRGQQVTLSCSPISGHRSVSWYQQTPGQGLQFLFEYFSETQRNKGNFPGRFSGRQFSNSRSEMNVSTLELGDSALYLCASSLGGEREKLFFGSGTQLSVL.

About this clonotype itself: Mismatch with germline at one junction end may stem from a read error. This rearrangement joins TRBV28 to TRBJ2-7; 11 bases are shared with TRBD2. The V gene's germline CDR1 is MDHEN and CDR2 SYDVKM. The CDR3 is 15 amino acids. CDR3 coding DNA: TGTGTCAGCAGTGGCCCTAGCGGGAGGAGGTACGAGCAGTACTTC. The encoded protein is CVSSGPSGRRYEQYF.

This clonotype appeared a few times. The chain is built from TRBV25-1 and TRBJ2-1, with 9 nucleotides matching TRBD2. Germline assignment: CDR1 MGHDK and CDR2 SYGVNS. J gave up 7 bases and V 0 bases, and 13 bases lay outside the gene matches. The CDR3 runs to 18 residues. The CDR3 is CASSEYLRSGRMGNEQFF. CDR3 DNA: TGTGCCAGCAGTGAATACTTGAGAAGCGGGAGGATGGGAAATGAGCAGTTCTTC.

Concerning this clonotype: This CDR3 is missing its conserved last phenylalanine or tryptophan, likely due to a read error. The chain employs TRBV29-1 and TRBJ1-1; D remains ambiguous. Germline CDR1 reads SQVTM; CDR2 reads ANQGSEA. The length of the CDR3 is 11 residues. The V and J ends lost 8 bases and 7 bases respectively, with 14 bases between them. The CDR3 loop is CSFTREVEAFS. The CDR3 region has the DNA TGCAGCTTCACCCGGGAGGTTGAAGCTTTCTCT.

About this clonotype itself: A read error is likely, as this CDR3 ends without the conserved phenylalanine or tryptophan. It is unclear where the CDR3 begins or ends on the DNA, so no DNA is shown, and the CDR3 is as TCRdb lists it. This chain connects TRBV12-3 or TRBV12-4 to TRBJ2-7; the table names TRBD2, a call not compared with the DNA. Ends included, the CDR3 has 14 residues. CDR3 amino acids: CASSRQLAGVEQYI.

As to this clonotype: Here the CDR3 omits its conserved ending phenylalanine or tryptophan, so a read error is the likely source. The chain uses TRBV28 and TRBJ2-7; the D gene could be TRBD1 or TRBD2 (5 bases each). V lost 8 bases to trimming and J lost 3 bases, with 14 bases between them. This CDR3 contains 13 residues. Germline assignment: CDR1 MDHEN and CDR2 SYDVKM. This chain's CDR3 is CASHQGEYYEQYL. Written as DNA, the CDR3 is TGTGCCAGCCACCAAGGGGAGTACTACGAGCAGTACTTA.

Remarks on this clonotype: One junction end disagrees with the germline gene, perhaps due to a read error. This chain links TRBV6-2 or TRBV6-3 with TRBJ2-1, with D perhaps being TRBD1 or TRBD2 (5 bases each). CDR1 is MNHEY and CDR2 is SVGEGT in the germline V gene. This CDR3 spans 16 amino acids. As DNA, the CDR3 is TGTGCCAGCAGTTACCGGGCTAACGGGGCCTACAATGAGCAGTCCTTC. Translation gives CASSYRANGAYNEQSF.

With regard to this clonotype: The CDR3 end shows no conserved phenylalanine or tryptophan, and so a read error is likely. It is unclear where the CDR3 begins or ends on the DNA, so no DNA is shown, and the CDR3 is as TCRdb lists it. This sequence joins TRBV11-1 and TRBJ2-2. The CDR3 is 14 residues long, ends included. The germline CDR1 and CDR2 sequences are SGHAT and FQDESV (reference sequence). The CDR3 is CASRPSLDTGELLC.

This clonotype was seen at least ten times. The V call is TRBV29-1, the J call TRBJ2-1; 10 nucleotides match TRBD2. The length of the CDR3 is 14 residues. Germline CDR1 is SQVTM and CDR2 is ANQGSEA. The V gene end was trimmed by 7 bases and the J gene end by 9 bases; junction bases not matched to a gene: 12. CDR3 nucleotide sequence: TGCAGCGCCTCCCGGCTAGCGGGAGTTGGTGAGCAGTTCTTC. It yields the protein CSASRLAGVGEQFF.

Concerning this clonotype itself: Germline is not matched at one junction end, which may reflect a read error. The chain is built from TRBV18 and TRBJ1-1, with 7 bases matching TRBD1. CDR1 is KGHSH and CDR2 is LQKENI in the germline V gene. The CDR3 extends over 16 amino acids. The CDR3 coding sequence is TGTGCCAGCCCACCTTTACAGGGGACCAGCGGGACTGAAGCTTTCTTT. Protein sequence: CASPPLQGTSGTEAFF.

In regard to this clonotype: The germline gene is not matched at one end of the junction; a read error may be the cause. The chain recombines TRBV12-3 or TRBV12-4 with TRBJ1-1; 7 nucleotides align to TRBD1. CDR3 length equals 12 residues. The CDR3 here is CAISRGPRGAFF. The CDR3 DNA is TGTGCCATCAGTCGGGGCCCCAGGGGGGCTTTCTTT.

Remarks on this clonotype: A single base separates this from a much larger clone, so it may be a read error. The conserved closing phenylalanine or tryptophan is absent in this CDR3, likely reflecting a read error. The chain's CDR3 is CASSPPGTRAYEQYY. The CDR3 DNA is TGTGCCAGCAGTCCCCCCGGGACGAGGGCCTACGAGCAGTACTAC. The chain employs TRBV28 and TRBJ2-7, with D possibly being TRBD1 or TRBD2 (5 bases each). Germline values: CDR1 MDHEN, CDR2 SYDVKM. The V end was cut by 5 bases, the J end by 2 bases, with 16 bases between. CDR3 size: 15 residues.

About this clonotype itself: A junction boundary mismatches the germline segment, possibly from a read error. The rearrangement joins TRBV4-2 to TRBJ2-7; 13 positions match TRBD2. This CDR3 contains 15 residues. Germline CDR1 is LGHNA and CDR2 is YNFKEQ. In DNA form, the CDR3 reads TGTGCCAACAGCCTTGGACTAGCGGGAGCCTACGAGCAGTACTTT. Translated: CANSLGLAGAYEQYF.